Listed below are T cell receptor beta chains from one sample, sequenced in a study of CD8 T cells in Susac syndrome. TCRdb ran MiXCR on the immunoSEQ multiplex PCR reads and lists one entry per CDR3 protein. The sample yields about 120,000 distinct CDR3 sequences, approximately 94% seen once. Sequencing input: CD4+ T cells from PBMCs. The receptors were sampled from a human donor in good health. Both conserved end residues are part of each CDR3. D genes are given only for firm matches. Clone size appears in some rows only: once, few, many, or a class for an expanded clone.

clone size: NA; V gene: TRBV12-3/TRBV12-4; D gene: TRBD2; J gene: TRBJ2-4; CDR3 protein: CASSLTSGRGIQYF; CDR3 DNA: TGTGCCAGCAGTCTCACTAGCGGGAGAGGCATTCAGTACTTC
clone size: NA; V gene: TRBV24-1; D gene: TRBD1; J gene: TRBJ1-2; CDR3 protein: CATSPSGTGEFYGYTF; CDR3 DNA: TGTGCCACCAGTCCATCCGGGACAGGGGAATTCTATGGCTACACCTTC
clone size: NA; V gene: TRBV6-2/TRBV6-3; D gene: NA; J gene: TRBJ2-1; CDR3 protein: CASSYAQGTYNEQFF; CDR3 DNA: TGTGCCAGCAGTTACGCCCAGGGAACTTACAATGAGCAGTTCTTC
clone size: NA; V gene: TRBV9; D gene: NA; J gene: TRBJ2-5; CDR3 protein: CASTDSPGTPAGLTQYF; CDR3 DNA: TGTGCCAGCACCGATTCCCCCGGGACTCCCGCGGGATTGACCCAGTACTTC
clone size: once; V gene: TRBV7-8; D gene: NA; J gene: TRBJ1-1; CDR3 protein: CASSELTPRATMTWNTEAFF; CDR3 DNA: TGTGCCAGCAGCGAGCTTACACCCCGAGCAACGATGACTTGGAACACTGAAGCTTTCTTT
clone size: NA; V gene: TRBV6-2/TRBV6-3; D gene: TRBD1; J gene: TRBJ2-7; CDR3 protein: CASSYPEGSGQGAREQYF; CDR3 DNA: TGTGCCAGCAGTTACCCGGAAGGGTCCGGACAGGGGGCGCGTGAGCAGTACTTC
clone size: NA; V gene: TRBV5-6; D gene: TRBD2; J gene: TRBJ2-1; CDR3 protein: CASSTGTTVQQFF; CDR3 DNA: TGTGCCAGCAGCACCGGGACTACGGTACAGCAGTTCTTC
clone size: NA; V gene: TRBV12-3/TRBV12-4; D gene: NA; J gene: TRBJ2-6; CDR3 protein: CASRLMGSGANVLTF; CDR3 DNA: TGTGCCAGCAGGCTAATGGGGTCTGGGGCCAACGTCCTGACTTTC
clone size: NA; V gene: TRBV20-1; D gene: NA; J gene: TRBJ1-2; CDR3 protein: CSAVGERARDGYTF; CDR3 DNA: TGCAGTGCAGTGGGGGAGAGAGCTAGGGATGGCTACACCTTC
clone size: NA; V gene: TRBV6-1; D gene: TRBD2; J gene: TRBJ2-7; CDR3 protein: CASSKIGLAGESSYEQYF; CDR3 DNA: TGTGCCAGCAGCAAGATCGGACTAGCGGGCGAAAGTTCCTACGAGCAGTACTTC
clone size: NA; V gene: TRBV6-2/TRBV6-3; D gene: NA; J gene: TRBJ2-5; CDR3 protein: CASSLIPETQYF; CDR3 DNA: TGTGCCAGCAGCCTAATTCCGGAGACCCAGTACTTC
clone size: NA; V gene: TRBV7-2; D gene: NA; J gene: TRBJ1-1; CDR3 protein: CASSRELMNTEAFF; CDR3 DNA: TGTGCCAGCAGCAGGGAACTCATGAACACTGAAGCTTTCTTT
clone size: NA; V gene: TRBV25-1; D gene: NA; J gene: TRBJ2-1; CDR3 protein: CASSPDNEQFF; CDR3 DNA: TGTGCCAGCAGCCCCGACAATGAGCAGTTCTTC
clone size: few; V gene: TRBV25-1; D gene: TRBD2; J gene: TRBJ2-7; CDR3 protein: CASSEFSGRGEYEQYF; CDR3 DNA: TGTGCCAGCAGTGAATTCAGCGGGAGGGGGGAGTACGAGCAGTACTTC
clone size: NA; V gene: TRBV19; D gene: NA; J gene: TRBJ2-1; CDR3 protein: CASSPRADSYNEQFF; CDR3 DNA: TGTGCCAGTAGTCCCCGAGCGGATTCCTACAATGAGCAGTTCTTC
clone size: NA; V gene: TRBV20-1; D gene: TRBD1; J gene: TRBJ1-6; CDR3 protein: CSATSSGQASSYNSPLHF; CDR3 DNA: TGCAGTGCTACCTCATCGGGACAGGCGAGCTCCTATAATTCACCCCTCCACTTT
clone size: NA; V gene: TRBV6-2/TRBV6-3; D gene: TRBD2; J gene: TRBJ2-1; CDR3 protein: CASRGGGSGRAGEQFF; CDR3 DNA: TGTGCCAGCAGAGGAGGTGGTAGCGGGAGGGCCGGGGAGCAGTTCTTC
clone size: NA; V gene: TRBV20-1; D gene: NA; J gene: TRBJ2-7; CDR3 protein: CSASQPPYEQYF; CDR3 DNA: TGCAGTGCTAGCCAGCCCCCCTACGAGCAGTACTTC
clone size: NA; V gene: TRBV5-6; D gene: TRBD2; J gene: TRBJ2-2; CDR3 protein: CASGRTSNTGELFF; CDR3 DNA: TGTGCCAGCGGGCGGACTAGTAACACCGGGGAGCTGTTTTTT
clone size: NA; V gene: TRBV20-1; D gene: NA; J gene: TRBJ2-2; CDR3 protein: CSAGVPSGELFF; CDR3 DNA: TGCAGTGCTGGAGTCCCAAGTGGGGAGCTGTTTTTT
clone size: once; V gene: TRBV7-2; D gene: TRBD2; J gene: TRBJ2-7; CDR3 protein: CASSSGSGRAGKGEQYF; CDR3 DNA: TGTGCCAGCAGCTCGGGTAGCGGGAGGGCCGGGAAAGGGGAGCAGTACTTC
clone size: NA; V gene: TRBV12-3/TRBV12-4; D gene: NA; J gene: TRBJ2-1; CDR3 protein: CASSLGNEQFF; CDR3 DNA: TGTGCCAGCAGTTTAGGCAATGAGCAGTTCTTC
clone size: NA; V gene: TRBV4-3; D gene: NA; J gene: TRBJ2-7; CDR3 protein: CASSQGQSPYEQYF; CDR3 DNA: TGCGCCAGCAGCCAAGGACAGTCCCCCTACGAGCAGTACTTC
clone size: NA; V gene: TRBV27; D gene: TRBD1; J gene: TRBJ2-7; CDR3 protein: CASSSPDRPYYEQYF; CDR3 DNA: TGTGCCAGCAGTTCCCCGGACAGGCCTTACTACGAGCAGTACTTC
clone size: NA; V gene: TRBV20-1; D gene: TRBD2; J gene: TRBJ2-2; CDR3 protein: CSAPRTSGGGGELFF; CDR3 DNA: TGCAGTGCTCCGAGGACTAGCGGGGGTGGAGGGGAGCTGTTTTTT
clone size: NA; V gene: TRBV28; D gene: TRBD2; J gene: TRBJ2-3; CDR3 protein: CASSLTTSGSDTQYF; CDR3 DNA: TGTGCCAGCAGCCTTACGACTAGCGGGAGTGATACGCAGTATTTT
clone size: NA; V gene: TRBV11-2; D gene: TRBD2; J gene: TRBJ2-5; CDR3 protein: CASNKDLAGETQYF; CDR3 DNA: TGTGCCAGTAACAAGGATCTAGCGGGAGAGACCCAGTACTTC
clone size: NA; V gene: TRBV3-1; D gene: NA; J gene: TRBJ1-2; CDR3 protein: CASSRQGRSGYTF; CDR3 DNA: TGTGCCAGCAGCCGGCAGGGGCGGTCTGGCTACACCTTC
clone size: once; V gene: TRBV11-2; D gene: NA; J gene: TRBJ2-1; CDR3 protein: CASSLLRGMGDNEQFF; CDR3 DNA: TGTGCCAGCAGCTTATTACGCGGGATGGGCGACAATGAGCAGTTCTTC
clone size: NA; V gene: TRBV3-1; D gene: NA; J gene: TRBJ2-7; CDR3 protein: CASSLQGGSSYEQYF; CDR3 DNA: TGTGCCAGCAGCCTCCAGGGTGGTAGCTCCTACGAGCAGTACTTC
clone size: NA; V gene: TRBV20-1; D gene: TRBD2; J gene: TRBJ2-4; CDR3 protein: CSAQLAGRGNIQYF; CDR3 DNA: TGCAGTGCTCAGCTAGCGGGGAGGGGGAACATTCAGTACTTC
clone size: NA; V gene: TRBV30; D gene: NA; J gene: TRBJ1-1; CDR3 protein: CAWSVYLNTEAFF; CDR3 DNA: TGTGCCTGGAGTGTGTACCTGAACACTGAAGCTTTCTTT
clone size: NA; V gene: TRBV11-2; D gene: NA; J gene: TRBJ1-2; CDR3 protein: CASSSRPIYGYTF; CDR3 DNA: TGTGCCAGCAGCTCCCGACCGATCTATGGCTACACCTTC
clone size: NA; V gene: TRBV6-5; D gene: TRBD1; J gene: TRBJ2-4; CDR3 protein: CASSPGGLAKNIQYF; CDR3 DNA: TGTGCCAGCAGCCCAGGGGGTCTAGCCAAAAACATTCAGTACTTC
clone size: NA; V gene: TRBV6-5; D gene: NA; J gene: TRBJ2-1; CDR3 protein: CASSTTGVYEQFF; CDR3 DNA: TGTGCCAGCAGCACCACCGGGGTCTATGAGCAGTTCTTC
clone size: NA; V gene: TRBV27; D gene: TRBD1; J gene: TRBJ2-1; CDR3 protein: CASSPERQGYNEQFF; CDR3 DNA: TGTGCCAGCAGTCCAGAAAGACAGGGTTACAATGAGCAGTTCTTC
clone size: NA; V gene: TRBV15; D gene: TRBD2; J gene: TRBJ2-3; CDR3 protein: CATNLGGEGTDTQYF; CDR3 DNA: TGTGCCACCAACCTGGGGGGGGAGGGGACAGATACGCAGTATTTT
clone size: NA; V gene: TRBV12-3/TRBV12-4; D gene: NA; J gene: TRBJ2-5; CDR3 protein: CASSLTAVQETQYF; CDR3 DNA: TGTGCCAGCAGCTTGACGGCTGTTCAAGAGACCCAGTACTTC
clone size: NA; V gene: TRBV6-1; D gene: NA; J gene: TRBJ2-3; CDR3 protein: CASSENGSGDTQYF; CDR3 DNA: TGTGCCAGCAGTGAAAACGGCAGCGGAGATACGCAGTATTTT
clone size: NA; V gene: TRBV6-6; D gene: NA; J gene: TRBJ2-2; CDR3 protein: CASKPREQTGELFF; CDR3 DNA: TGTGCCAGCAAACCCCGCGAGCAAACCGGGGAGCTGTTTTTT
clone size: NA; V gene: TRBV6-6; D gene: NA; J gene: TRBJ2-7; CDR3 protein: CASSYSGDNLRGQYF; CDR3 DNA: TGTGCCAGCAGTTACTCGGGGGACAACCTTCGCGGGCAGTACTTC
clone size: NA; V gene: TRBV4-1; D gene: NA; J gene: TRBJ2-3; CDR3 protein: CASSQDLRPASTDTQYF; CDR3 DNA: TGCGCCAGCAGCCAAGATCTGAGACCAGCTAGCACAGATACGCAGTATTTT
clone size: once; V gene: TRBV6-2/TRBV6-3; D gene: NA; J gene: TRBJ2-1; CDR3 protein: CASKRTSYHYNEQFF; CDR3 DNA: TGTGCCAGCAAACGAACGAGTTACCACTACAATGAGCAGTTCTTC
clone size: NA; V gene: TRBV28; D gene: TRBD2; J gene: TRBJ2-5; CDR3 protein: CASSSTSEGETQYF; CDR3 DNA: TGTGCCAGCAGCTCCACTAGCGAGGGAGAGACCCAGTACTTC
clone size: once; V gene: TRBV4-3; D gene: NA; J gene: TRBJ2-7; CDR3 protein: CASSQLTGTYEQYF; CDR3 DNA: TGCGCCAGCAGCCAGTTGACAGGAACCTACGAGCAGTACTTC
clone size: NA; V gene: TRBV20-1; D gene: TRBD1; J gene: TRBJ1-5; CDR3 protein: CSASLGQLNQPQHF; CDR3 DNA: TGCAGTGCTAGTTTGGGACAGCTCAATCAGCCCCAGCATTTT
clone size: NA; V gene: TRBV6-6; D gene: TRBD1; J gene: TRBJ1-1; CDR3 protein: CASGPGGGTEAFF; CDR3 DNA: TGTGCCAGCGGTCCAGGGGGGGGCACTGAAGCTTTCTTT
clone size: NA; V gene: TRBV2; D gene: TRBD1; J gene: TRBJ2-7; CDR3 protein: CASTQGASTYEQYF; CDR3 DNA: TGTGCCAGCACACAGGGGGCCTCCACCTACGAGCAGTACTTC
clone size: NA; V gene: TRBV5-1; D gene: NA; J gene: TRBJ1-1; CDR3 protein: CASSRGNTEAFF; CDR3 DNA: TGCGCCAGCAGCCGGGGGAACACTGAAGCTTTCTTT
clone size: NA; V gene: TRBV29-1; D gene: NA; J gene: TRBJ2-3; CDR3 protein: CSVEDWTASTDTQYF; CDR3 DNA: TGCAGCGTTGAAGATTGGACAGCTAGCACAGATACGCAGTATTTT
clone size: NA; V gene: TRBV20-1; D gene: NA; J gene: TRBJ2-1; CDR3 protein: CSARDTLISYNEQFF; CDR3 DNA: TGCAGTGCTAGAGATACTCTTATTTCCTACAATGAGCAGTTCTTC
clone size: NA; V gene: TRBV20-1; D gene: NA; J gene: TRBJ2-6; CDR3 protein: CSARHDSGANVLTF; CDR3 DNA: TGCAGTGCTAGACATGACTCTGGGGCCAACGTCCTGACTTTC
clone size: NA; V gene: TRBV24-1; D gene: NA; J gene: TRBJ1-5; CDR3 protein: CATSQGSQPQHF; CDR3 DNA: TGTGCCACCAGTCAAGGTTCTCAGCCCCAGCATTTT
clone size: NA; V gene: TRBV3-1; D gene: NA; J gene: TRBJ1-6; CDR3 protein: CASSPSAGPPLHF; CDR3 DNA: TGTGCCAGCAGCCCATCGGCGGGTCCACCCCTCCACTTT
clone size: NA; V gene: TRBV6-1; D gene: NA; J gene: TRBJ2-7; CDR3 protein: CASSEQRALYEQYF; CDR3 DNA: TGTGCCAGCAGTGAACAGCGGGCGTTGTACGAGCAGTACTTC